A single sample gave rise to the 23 T cell receptor beta chains below, sequenced in a study of blood T cell repertoires in COVID-19. TCRdb's table, derived via immunoSEQ multiplex PCR, lists solely in-frame clones and lacks some. The sample records about 250,000 clones, about 83% being singletons. Sequenced material: peripheral blood. Every receptor here comes from a man older than 75 with acute or convalescent COVID-19.

This clone was detected only once. V usage is TRBV6-5 and J usage is TRBJ2-2, with D possibly being TRBD1 (6 bases). Germline-derived CDR1 and CDR2 are MNHEY and SVGAGI. This CDR3 comprises 14 residues. V gave up 6 bases and J gave up 4 bases, with 12 bases separating them. CDR3 sequence (DNA): TGTGCCAGCAGGGGCAGGACAGTCACCGGGGAGCTGTTTTTT. This encodes CASRGRTVTGELFF.

The chain couples TRBV9 to TRBJ2-5; the match to TRBD1 covers 12 bases. V dropped 4 bases and J dropped 4; count of bases not matched to a gene: 17. Germline V CDR1 and CDR2: SGDLS, YYNGEE. The CDR3 length is 19 residues. In nucleotides, the CDR3 is TGTGCCAGCAGCACCAACCCACGAGAGGGGGACAGGGGGCGAGAGACCCAGTACTTC. Translation: CASSTNPREGDRGRETQYF. Full variable domain (outside the CDR3, taken from reference TRBV9 and TRBJ2-5): DSGVTQTPKHLITATGQRVTLRCSPRSGDLSVYWYQQSLDQGLQFLIQYYNGEERAKGNILERFSAQQFPDLHSELNLSSLELGDSALYFCASSTNPREGDRGRETQYFGPGTRLLVL.

On this clone: Sequence at one end of the junction differs from germline and may be a read error. The chain uses TRBV7-9 and TRBJ2-5, with 11 bases lining up with TRBD2. This CDR3 has 15 amino acids. The germline V gene has CDR1 SEHNR and CDR2 FQNEAQ (reference sequence). CDR3 sequence (DNA): TGTGCCAGCAGCATAGCGGGAGGGCGACAAGAGACCCAGTACTTC. Amino acid sequence: CASSIAGGRQETQYF.

This clone was observed a handful of times. The chain combines TRBV4-1 with TRBJ1-4, with a weak D call TRBD1 (5 bases). Germline V lookup: CDR1 MGHRA, CDR2 YSYEKL. V lost 0 bases to trimming and J lost 7 bases, with 15 bases between them. The CDR3 contains 16 residues. The DNA for the CDR3 is TGCGCCAGCAGCCAAGAAGTGGGGGGGAGCGGTGAAAAACTGTTTTTT. Its translation: CASSQEVGGSGEKLFF.

The table lists this clone with a count of one. The chain links TRBV3-1 (or the pseudogene TRBV3-2) to TRBJ2-5; 8 bases align to TRBD2. This CDR3 is 15 amino acids long. Germline assignment: CDR1 LGHDT and CDR2 YNNKEL (reference sequence). V shed 0 bases and J 7 bases; nucleotides not matched to a gene: 7. CDR3 amino acids: CASSQDYAGGGTQYF. DNA for the CDR3: TGTGCCAGCAGCCAAGATTACGCGGGAGGTGGGACCCAGTACTTC.

CDR3 region: CASTLGNEQFF. Here the CDR3 DNA reads TGTGCCAGCACCCTAGGTAATGAGCAGTTCTTC. This sequence joins TRBV2 and TRBJ2-1; D uncertain. The CDR3 runs to 11 residues. V was pared by 7 bases and J by 7 bases, with 8 bases between. Per germline, CDR1 SNHLY and CDR2 FYNNEI.

This clone was counted only a few times. Other DNA sequences of this sample code for an identical CDR3. The chain employs TRBV5-1 and TRBJ1-3, with D possibly TRBD1 on 5 matching bases. This CDR3 is 15 amino acids long. CDR1 and CDR2 from the germline V gene are SGHRS and YFSETQ. Between the trimmed V and J ends, which lost 0 bases and 1 base, there was a span of 8 bases. DNA of the CDR3: TGCGCCAGCAGCTTGGCCGCAGGGTCTGGAAACACCATATATTTT. It encodes CASSLAAGSGNTIYF.

The J gene is TRBJ2-3, the V gene TRBV28; 9 bases are shared with TRBD1. The CDR3 runs to 15 residues. Germline-derived CDR1 and CDR2 are MDHEN and SYDVKM. The trim removed 6 bases at V and 2 bases at J, leaving 6 bases unmatched. CDR3 coding DNA: TGTGCCAGCAGCGAAACAGGGGGCTCCACAGATACGCAGTATTTT. This encodes CASSETGGSTDTQYF. The full variable domain, rest sourced from reference TRBV28 and TRBJ2-3, is DVKVTQSSRYLVKRTGEKVFLECVQDMDHENMFWYRQDPGLGLRLIYFSYDVKMKEKGDIPEGYSVSREKKERFSLILESASTNQTSMYLCASSETGGSTDTQYFGPGTRLTVL.

This clone was seen just once. V usage is TRBV21-1 and J usage is TRBJ2-5; whether TRBD2, the table's D call, matches the DNA was not checked. TRBV21-1 counts as a pseudogene. This CDR3 comprises 14 residues. CDR3 coding DNA: TGTGCCAGCCTAACTAGCGGGCCTCAAGAGACCCAGTACTTC. This codes for CASLTSGPQETQYF.

V is TRBV28 and J is TRBJ1-2; 7 nucleotides match TRBD1. Germline V gene data show CDR1 as MDHEN and CDR2 as SYDVKM. V lost 7 bases to trimming and J lost 4 bases; unmatched junction nucleotides: 6. CDR3 length equals 13 residues. CDR3: CASNRGELYGYTF. Written as DNA, the CDR3 is TGTGCCAGCAACAGGGGCGAACTCTATGGCTACACCTTC.

V and J are TRBV28 and TRBJ2-5, with 10 bases matching TRBD1. Germline V gene data show CDR1 as MDHEN and CDR2 as SYDVKM. Germline trimming cut 5 bases from V and 5 bases from J; bases unmatched to any gene: 8. There are 15 residues in the CDR3. CDR3 loop: CASSTSGTGVETQYF. The CDR3 DNA is TGTGCCAGCAGTACCTCCGGGACAGGGGTGGAGACCCAGTACTTC.

This chain connects TRBV10-3 to TRBJ2-7; 8 bases agree with TRBD1. V gave up 10 bases and J gave up 4 bases; unmatched junction bases: 12. The CDR3 is 14 amino acids. CDR1 ENHRY and CDR2 SYGVKD come from the germline V gene. The CDR3 sequence is CATKTGGQAYEQYF. In DNA, the CDR3 is TGTGCCACCAAAACAGGGGGACAAGCTTACGAGCAGTACTTC.

The chain combines TRBV10-3 with TRBJ1-2, with D uncertain. The CDR3 has 14 residues. With 4 bases removed from V and 8 bases from J, the gap between germline ends came to 17 bases. Per the germline V gene, CDR1 is ENHRY and CDR2 is SYGVKD. CDR3: CAISGVPAVLGYTF. CDR3 DNA sequence: TGTGCCATCAGTGGCGTGCCGGCGGTGTTGGGCTACACCTTC.

This chain joins TRBV18 and TRBJ2-5, with 9 bases lining up with TRBD2. The CDR3 covers 15 residues. V trimming: 3 bases; J trimming: 5 bases; junction bases outside the gene matches: 7. In germline, CDR1 is KGHSH, CDR2 LQKENI. The CDR3 spells CASSPQAGGVETQYF. CDR3 in DNA: TGTGCCAGCTCACCTCAAGCGGGAGGCGTGGAGACCCAGTACTTC.

This clone was observed a single time. CDR3 protein: CSVEGGGFYGYTF. CDR3 DNA sequence: TGCAGCGTTGAAGGTGGAGGCTTCTATGGCTACACCTTC. This chain uses TRBV29-1 with TRBJ1-2; D gene ambiguous. The germline V gene encodes CDR1 SQVTM and CDR2 ANQGSEA. V dropped 1 base and J dropped 4 bases, with 10 bases sitting between them. This CDR3 is built from 13 residues.

The CDR3 coding sequence is TGTGCCAGCAGCCCGTCCGAGGGCTCTGGAAACACCATATATTTT. This encodes CASSPSEGSGNTIYF. The chain employs TRBV7-8 and TRBJ1-3; no clear D gene. This CDR3 is 15 amino acids long. The V end was cut by 5 bases, the J end by 0 bases, with 11 bases between. Germline CDR1 SGHVS, CDR2 FQNEAQ.

The J gene is TRBJ1-1, the V gene TRBV5-1, with D maybe TRBD1 (5 bases). The V gene's germline CDR1 is SGHRS and CDR2 YFSETQ. The CDR3 covers 15 residues. Trimming removed 1 base from V and 4 bases from J, with 14 bases in between. The CDR3 protein is CASSLNQGASTEAFF. The CDR3 DNA reads TGCGCCAGCAGCTTGAACCAGGGCGCGAGCACTGAAGCTTTCTTT.

The rearrangement joins TRBV19 to TRBJ2-3; 8 nucleotides line up with TRBD2. The V gene end was trimmed by 3 bases and the J gene end by 3 bases; junction bases not matched to a gene: 8. Germline V CDR1 and CDR2: LNHDA, SQIVND (reference sequence). The CDR3 sequence is 16 residues long. In DNA form, the CDR3 reads TGTGCCAGTAGTATGGCGACGGGGGGGCCTACAGATACGCAGTATTTT. The encoded protein is CASSMATGGPTDTQYF.

The genes are TRBV3-1 (or the pseudogene TRBV3-2) and TRBJ2-5; the D gene is possibly TRBD2 (5 bases). This CDR3 has 15 residues. The V end was cut by 1 base, the J end by 5 bases, with 14 bases between. Germline-derived CDR1 and CDR2 are LGHDT and YNNKEL (reference sequence). CDR3 protein: CASSQAGRRLETQYF. The DNA of the CDR3 is TGTGCCAGCAGCCAAGCGGGCAGGAGGTTGGAGACCCAGTACTTC.

In nucleotides, the CDR3 is TGTGCCAGCAGCGTAGGTGGGAGAGTCACCGGGGAGCTGTTTTTT. This sequence encodes CASSVGGRVTGELFF. V gene TRBV9 combines with J gene TRBJ2-2; a weak D match, TRBD2 (5 bases). The germline CDR1 and CDR2 sequences are SGDLS and YYNGEE. The CDR3 is 15 amino acids. V shed 0 bases and J shed 4 bases, with 10 bases lying between them.

The V and J genes are TRBV2 and TRBJ2-1; the match to TRBD1 covers 7 bases. V lost 6 bases, J lost 0 bases, and 8 bases stayed unmatched. This CDR3 has 16 residues. Germline CDR1 is SNHLY and CDR2 is FYNNEI. CDR3 coding DNA: TGTGCCAGCAGAGACCGACAGGGAAGCTCCTACAATGAGCAGTTCTTC. Translating gives CASRDRQGSSYNEQFF.

This rearrangement joins TRBV9 to TRBJ2-5; D might be TRBD1 (6 bases). The CDR3 has 14 residues. Trimming shortened V by 4 bases and J by 1 base, and 11 bases separated the two germline ends. CDR1 and CDR2 from the germline V gene are SGDLS and YYNGEE. The CDR3 is CASSQGYSQETQYF. The DNA for the CDR3 is TGTGCCAGCAGCCAGGGGTACTCCCAAGAGACCCAGTACTTC. Full variable domain (outside the CDR3, taken from reference TRBV9 and TRBJ2-5): DSGVTQTPKHLITATGQRVTLRCSPRSGDLSVYWYQQSLDQGLQFLIQYYNGEERAKGNILERFSAQQFPDLHSELNLSSLELGDSALYFCASSQGYSQETQYFGPGTRLLVL.

The chain links TRBV27 to TRBJ1-5, with a possible D match to TRBD1 (6 bases). CDR1 and CDR2 from the germline V gene are MNHEY and SMNVEV (reference sequence). V shed 8 bases and J shed 7 bases, with 15 bases lying between them. There are 13 residues in the CDR3. The CDR3: CASGWGGRQPQHF. The CDR3 DNA is TGTGCCAGCGGCTGGGGGGGGCGACAGCCCCAGCATTTT.